Below, 25 T cell receptor beta chains from the same sample are listed, as sequenced in a study of T cell repertoires and Cas9 in healthy adults. Generated by immunoSEQ multiplex PCR, the TCRdb table keeps only in-frame clones and is missing some. The sample has 20,000 to 25,000 clones; approximately 90% are singletons. Sequencing used CD4+ effector T cells (CD127+, CD25-, CD137-, CD154-) from PBMCs; culture status not recorded. The receptor source for this set is a human donor in good health.

The chain links TRBV9 to TRBJ2-1, with 8 bases matching TRBD2. The CDR3 is 15 residues long. CDR1 is SGDLS and CDR2 is YYNGEE in the germline V gene. V lost 4 bases, J lost 0 bases, and 3 bases stayed unmatched. The CDR3 sequence is CASSPREGSYNEQFF. The CDR3 DNA reads TGTGCCAGCAGCCCTCGGGAGGGCTCCTACAATGAGCAGTTCTTC. Full variable domain (rest looked up from reference TRBV9 and TRBJ2-1): DSGVTQTPKHLITATGQRVTLRCSPRSGDLSVYWYQQSLDQGLQFLIQYYNGEERAKGNILERFSAQQFPDLHSELNLSSLELGDSALYFCASSPREGSYNEQFFGPGTRLTVL.

The rearrangement joins TRBV7-2 to TRBJ1-1; D perhaps matches TRBD1 (5 bases). CDR1 and CDR2 (germline): SGHTA, FQGNSA. The CDR3 extends over 14 amino acids. Between the trimmed V and J ends, which lost 8 bases and 0 bases, there was a span of 13 bases. CDR3 loop: CASGTSGLNTEAFF. CDR3 nucleotides: TGTGCCAGCGGGACTTCGGGACTGAACACTGAAGCTTTCTTT. The full variable domain, rest sourced from reference TRBV7-2 and TRBJ1-1, is GAGVSQSPSNKVTEKGKDVELRCDPISGHTALYWYRQSLGQGLEFLIYFQGNSAPDKSGLPSDRFSAERTGGSVSTLTIQRTQQEDSAVYLCASGTSGLNTEAFFGQGTRLTVV.

This clone appeared once. The chain joins TRBV7-3 to TRBJ2-1, with D unresolved. Deletions cut 2 bases from V and 5 bases from J, with 7 bases between. The CDR3 is made up of 13 amino acids. Germline V gene lookup returns CDR1 SGHTA and CDR2 FQGTGA. CDR3 loop: CASSLGPDNEQFF. Here the CDR3 DNA reads TGTGCCAGCAGCTTAGGGCCGGACAATGAGCAGTTCTTC.

This clone was detected once. The J gene is TRBJ2-2, the V gene TRBV10-3; TRBD2 matches 12 bases. Germline CDR1 is ENHRY and CDR2 is SYGVKD. The CDR3 runs to 18 residues. J lost 0 bases, V lost 3 bases, and 5 bases had no gene match. The DNA of the CDR3 is TGTGCCATCAGTGACCCAACTAGCGGGAGGACGAACACCGGGGAGCTGTTTTTT. Its translation: CAISDPTSGRTNTGELFF.

V is TRBV7-3 and J is TRBJ2-3; D ambiguous. The CDR3 is 15 amino acids. Germline V gene sequence: CDR1 SGHTA, CDR2 FQGTGA. V lost 6 bases and J 3 bases, leaving 16 bases between the germline ends. In DNA, the CDR3 is TGTGCCAGCAGGCCGAGGCTCGACGGGACAGATACGCAGTATTTT. Translated: CASRPRLDGTDTQYF. Full variable domain (outside the CDR3, taken from reference TRBV7-3 and TRBJ2-3): GAGVSQTPSNKVTEKGKYVELRCDPISGHTALYWYRQSLGQGPEFLIYFQGTGAADDSGLPNDRFFAVRPEGSVSTLKIQRTERGDSAVYLCASRPRLDGTDTQYFGPGTRLTVL.

The chain joins TRBV27 to TRBJ2-1; 9 bases fit TRBD2. Germline assignment: CDR1 MNHEY and CDR2 SMNVEV (reference sequence). CDR3 length: 17 residues. V gave up 6 bases and J gave up 0 bases; unmatched junction bases: 9. CDR3 sequence reads: CASRTSGILSSYNEQFF. CDR3 DNA sequence: TGTGCCAGCAGGACTAGCGGCATTTTAAGCTCCTACAATGAGCAGTTCTTC.

The CDR3 DNA is TGTGCCAGCAGCCAAGGCCGTCTGTCTGGGGCCAACGTCCTGACTTTC. Encoded protein: CASSQGRLSGANVLTF. V and J are TRBV14 and TRBJ2-6, with no clear D. The CDR3 has 16 amino acids. From germline, CDR1 is SGHDN and CDR2 FVKESK. Between the trimmed V and J ends, which lost 1 base and 1 base, there was a span of 8 bases.

The gene calls are TRBV29-1 and TRBJ1-2, with 7 nucleotides matching TRBD1. Germline V gives CDR1 SQVTM, CDR2 ANQGSEA. The CDR3 runs 15 residues. V was pared by 3 bases and J by 1 base, with 8 bases of the junction left unmatched. The CDR3 sequence: CSVDLDRPYNYGYTF. DNA for the CDR3: TGCAGCGTTGATTTGGACAGGCCCTATAACTATGGCTACACCTTC.

In DNA, the CDR3 is TGTGCCAGCAGGGGGGACGGGACTGAAGCTTTCTTT. Its translation: CASRGDGTEAFF. V gene TRBV2 combines with J gene TRBJ1-1; weak D call: TRBD1 (5 bases). Germline V lookup: CDR1 SNHLY, CDR2 FYNNEI. The CDR3 covers 12 residues. The V end was cut by 6 bases, the J end by 5 bases, with 10 bases between.

This sequence joins TRBV25-1 and TRBJ2-5, with D perhaps matching TRBD1 (6 bases). The CDR3 length is 16 residues. Per the germline V gene, CDR1 is MGHDK and CDR2 is SYGVNS. With 1 base removed from V and 1 base from J, the gap between germline ends came to 13 bases. CDR3: CASSESSRQVQETQYF. The CDR3 DNA reads TGTGCCAGCAGTGAATCCTCCCGACAGGTCCAAGAGACCCAGTACTTC.

V usage is TRBV15 and J usage is TRBJ2-3; 9 bases fit TRBD2. This CDR3 is built from 18 residues. Trimming removed 5 bases from V and 6 bases from J; junction bases left unmatched: 18. Germline values: CDR1 LNHNV, CDR2 YYDKDF (reference sequence). CDR3 nucleotides: TGTGCCACCAGCGGTGACCAAGTCTTAGCGGGAGTCCCGGATACGCAGTATTTT. This translates into CATSGDQVLAGVPDTQYF. Filled out from reference TRBV15 and TRBJ2-3, the complete variable domain reads DAMVIQNPRYQVTQFGKPVTLSCSQTLNHNVMYWYQQKSSQAPKLLFHYYDKDFNNEADTPDNFQSRRPNTSFCFLDIRSPGLGDTAMYLCATSGDQVLAGVPDTQYFGPGTRLTVL.

There are a few counts of this clone. The rearrangement links TRBV7-9 to TRBJ1-3; D unresolved. In germline, CDR1 is SEHNR, CDR2 FQNEAQ (reference sequence). V gave up 2 bases and J gave up 0 bases, with 5 bases separating them. CDR3 length: 14 residues. In nucleotides, the CDR3 is TGTGCCAGCAGCTTATCAGTCTCTGGAAACACCATATATTTT. This translates into CASSLSVSGNTIYF.

This chain uses TRBV11-2 with TRBJ1-1; no firm D call. CDR1 is SGHAT and CDR2 is FQNNGV in the germline V gene. V was cut by 9 bases and J by 4 bases, with 15 bases left in between. The CDR3 consists of 13 residues. The CDR3 is CASGLGMGTEAFF. CDR3 bases: TGTGCCAGTGGGCTGGGGATGGGCACTGAAGCTTTCTTT.

The chain is built from TRBV5-6 and TRBJ1-2; no clear D gene. Germline values: CDR1 SGHDT, CDR2 YYEEEE. Trimming pared 1 base from V and 2 bases from J, leaving 0 bases between. The CDR3 runs 11 residues. The CDR3: CASSLNYGYTF. CDR3 DNA sequence: TGTGCCAGCAGCTTGAACTATGGCTACACCTTC.

The chain links TRBV9 to TRBJ2-6; 9 nucleotides agree with TRBD1. Germline CDR1 is SGDLS and CDR2 is YYNGEE. After removal of 0 bases from V and 0 bases from J, the junction contained 4 bases not matched to a gene. The CDR3 has 18 amino acids. CDR3 sequence (DNA): TGTGCCAGCAGCGTAGTGGGGACAGGGAGCTCTGGGGCCAACGTCCTGACTTTC. This sequence encodes CASSVVGTGSSGANVLTF.

This chain joins TRBV2 and TRBJ2-2; the D call may be TRBD1 or TRBD2 (5 bases each). Trimming took off 6 bases at V and 5 bases at J, with 13 bases between the two ends. CDR1 is SNHLY and CDR2 is FYNNEI in the germline V gene. There are 14 residues in the CDR3. The CDR3 coding sequence is TGTGCCAGCAGAGGGGCTAGCCCGACCGGGGAGCTGTTTTTT. Its protein is CASRGASPTGELFF.

CDR3 loop: CASSDRGRNQPQHF. CDR3 bases: TGTGCCAGCAGTGACAGGGGGCGAAATCAGCCCCAGCATTTT. The J gene is TRBJ1-5, the V gene TRBV2, with TRBD1 identical over 8 bases. V dropped 3 bases and J dropped 4; count of bases not matched to a gene: 2. This CDR3 has 14 amino acids. The V gene's germline CDR1 is SNHLY and CDR2 FYNNEI.

This chain connects TRBV27 to TRBJ2-3, with 7 bases identical to TRBD2. V shed 6 bases and J 0 bases; nucleotides not matched to a gene: 6. Germline CDR1 and CDR2: MNHEY and SMNVEV (reference sequence). CDR3 length equals 15 residues. The CDR3 sequence: CASRRLAESTDTQYF. The CDR3 bases are TGTGCCAGCAGACGGCTAGCGGAGAGCACAGATACGCAGTATTTT.

This clone has only one observation. The V call is TRBV6-5, the J call TRBJ2-1; D perhaps matches TRBD2 (6 bases). There are 13 residues in the CDR3. Germline V CDR1 and CDR2: MNHEY, SVGAGI. V lost 6 bases and J 0 bases, leaving 6 bases between the germline ends. CDR3 sequence reads: CASRGGSYNEQFF. The CDR3 DNA follows: TGTGCCAGCAGGGGGGGCTCCTACAATGAGCAGTTCTTC.

J is TRBJ2-1 and V is TRBV23-1; TRBD2 aligns across 13 bases. TRBV23-1 is designated an ORF whose function remains uncertain. Trimming at V came to 4 bases and at J to 9 bases, leaving 15 bases not matched to a gene. The CDR3 is made up of 18 amino acids. The CDR3 DNA reads as TGCGCCAGCAGTCGACCGACGAAAGGACTAGCGGGAGATGGTGAGCAGTTCTTC. Protein sequence: CASSRPTKGLAGDGEQFF.

This chain uses TRBV5-1 with TRBJ2-2, with TRBD2 matching 8 bases. With V trimmed by 3 bases and J by 5 bases, 3 bases remained unmatched. The germline gives CDR1 SGHRS, CDR2 YFSETQ. The CDR3 length is 14 residues. DNA of the CDR3: TGCGCCAGCAGCTCCCGGGGGGGGACCGGGGAGCTGTTTTTT. Translation gives CASSSRGGTGELFF.

V and J are TRBV29-1 and TRBJ2-5; the D gene is possibly TRBD1 (5 bases). V was shortened by 0 bases and J by 4 bases, with 6 bases between the two germline ends. The germline CDR1 and CDR2 sequences are SQVTM and ANQGSEA. The CDR3 is 12 amino acids. CDR3 region: CSVEEDTETQYF. CDR3 DNA: TGCAGCGTTGAAGAGGACACAGAGACCCAGTACTTC. The full variable domain, completed using reference TRBV29-1 and TRBJ2-5, is SAVISQKPSRDICQRGTSLTIQCQVDSQVTMMFWYRQQPGQSLTLIATANQGSEATYESGFVIDKFPISRPNLTFSTLTVSNMSPEDSSIYLCSVEEDTETQYFGPGTRLLVL.

V usage is TRBV4-3 and J usage is TRBJ2-5; 15 bases are shared with TRBD2. The V gene's germline CDR1 is LGHNA and CDR2 YSLEER. Unmatched junction bases numbered 3, after V lost 4 bases and J lost 0 bases. There are 17 residues in the CDR3. As DNA, the CDR3 is TGCGCCAGCAGCCCACGGACTAGCGGGGGGGACCAAGAGACCCAGTACTTC. Protein: CASSPRTSGGDQETQYF.

V and J are TRBV4-3 and TRBJ1-1; D ambiguous. The V and J ends lost 0 bases and 1 base respectively, with 9 bases between them. CDR1 is LGHNA, CDR2 YSLEER, per germline. The CDR3 runs 15 residues. Here the CDR3 reads CASSQDMKSNTEAFF. CDR3 bases: TGCGCCAGCAGCCAAGATATGAAGTCGAACACTGAAGCTTTCTTT.

V is TRBV10-3 and J is TRBJ2-3; TRBD1 might be the D (7 bases). Germline V lookup: CDR1 ENHRY, CDR2 SYGVKD. Trimming removed 8 bases at V and 3 bases at J, with 15 bases between. The CDR3 covers 14 residues. Here the CDR3 DNA reads TGTGCCATCTCCAGGGGGGAACCTACAGATACGCAGTATTTT. It is translated as CAISRGEPTDTQYF.